The rows below give T cell receptor beta chains drawn from one sample of a study of metastatic and nonmetastatic thyroid tumors. TCRdb re-called the PCR reads with MiXCR. The table has about 49,000 clones, around 4% seen once. Material for sequencing was blood. The source of these receptors is a female donor with papillary thyroid cancer or a benign thyroid nodule (not recorded which). Some clones in this sample may be carry-over from other donors' samples. Both conserved end residues are part of each CDR3. The D gene is left open where the match is weak. Size values are once, few and many counts, or a class for expanded clones, and some rows have none.

J	V	D	size	DNA	CDR3
TRBJ2-3	TRBV10-1	TRBD2	-	TGCGCCAGCAGTGCGATACTAGCGGGAAAAGATACGCAGTATTTT	CASSAILAGKDTQYF
TRBJ1-2	TRBV4-1	TRBD1	many	TGCGCCAGCAGCCAAGGGGTCACAGGGGACGGCTACACCTTC	CASSQGVTGDGYTF
TRBJ2-1	TRBV11-3	-	many	TGTGCCGGCAGCTGGGGGGCCACGGGCCCCAATGAGCAGTTCTTC	CAGSWGATGPNEQFF
TRBJ2-1	TRBV27	-	many	TGTGCCAGCAGTCCATACGACCTAGAGAGGGACAATGAGCAGTTCTTC	CASSPYDLERDNEQFF
TRBJ1-5	TRBV20-1	-	many	TGCAGTGCTAGAATGAGAAATAGCAATCAGCCCCAGCATTTT	CSARMRNSNQPQHF
TRBJ2-1	TRBV20-1	TRBD2	few	TGCAGTACGATCCTAGCGGGGGGGGGCAATGAGCAGTTCTTC	CSTILAGGGNEQFF
TRBJ2-7	TRBV12-3/TRBV12-4	TRBD1	few	TGTGCCAGCAGTTCTAGAGGGGGCAGCTACTACGAGCAGTACTTC	CASSSRGGSYYEQYF
TRBJ2-3	TRBV6-4	TRBD2	-	TGTGCCAGCAGTGACTCGACTAGCGGGGGAAATACGCAGTATTTT	CASSDSTSGGNTQYF
TRBJ2-7	TRBV5-1	-	many	TGCGCCAGCAGCTTGGTCGTTAGGACGTGGGGGGTCAAGTACGAGCAGTACTTC	CASSLVVRTWGVKYEQYF
TRBJ2-7	TRBV19	-	-	TGTGCCAGTAGTGCCAGGGGAAATTCCTACGAGCAGTACTTC	CASSARGNSYEQYF
TRBJ2-7	TRBV20-1	-	many	TGCAGTGCTAGAAATCCCGGACAGCCAGACGAGCAGTACTTC	CSARNPGQPDEQYF
TRBJ2-7	TRBV29-1	-	-	TGCAGCGTTGAAGATAGAGGGCGGAGCTCCTACGAGCAGTACTTC	CSVEDRGRSSYEQYF
TRBJ2-1	TRBV9	TRBD1	many	TGTGCCAGCAGCGTAGACCTGACAGGGGTCTACAATGAGCAGTTCTTC	CASSVDLTGVYNEQFF
TRBJ2-5	TRBV28	TRBD2	-	TGTGCCAGCAGTTTAGGGCTAGCGGTGGGGGGGGAGACCCAGTACTTC	CASSLGLAVGGETQYF